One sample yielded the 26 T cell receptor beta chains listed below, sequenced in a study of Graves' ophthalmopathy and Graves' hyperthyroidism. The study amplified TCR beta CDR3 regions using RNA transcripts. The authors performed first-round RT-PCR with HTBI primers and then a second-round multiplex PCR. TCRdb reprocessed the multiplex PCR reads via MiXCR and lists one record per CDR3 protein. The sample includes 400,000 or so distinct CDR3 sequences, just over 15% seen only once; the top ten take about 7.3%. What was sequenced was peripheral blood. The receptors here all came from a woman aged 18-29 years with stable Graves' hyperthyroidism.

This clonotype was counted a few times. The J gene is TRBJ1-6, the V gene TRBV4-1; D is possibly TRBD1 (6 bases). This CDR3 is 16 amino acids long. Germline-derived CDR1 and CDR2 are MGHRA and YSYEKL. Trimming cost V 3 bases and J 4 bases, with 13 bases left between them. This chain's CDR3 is CASSHSPDSYNSPLHF. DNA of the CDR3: TGCGCCAGCAGCCACTCCCCGGACAGTTATAATTCACCCCTCCACTTT.

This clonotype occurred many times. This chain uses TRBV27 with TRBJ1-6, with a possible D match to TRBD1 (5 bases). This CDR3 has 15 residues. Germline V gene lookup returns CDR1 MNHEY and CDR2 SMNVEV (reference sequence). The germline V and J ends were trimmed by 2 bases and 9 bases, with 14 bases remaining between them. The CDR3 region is CASSLGAQGRSPLHF. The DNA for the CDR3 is TGTGCCAGCAGTTTAGGGGCCCAGGGTCGTTCACCCCTCCACTTT.

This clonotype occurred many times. The CDR3 DNA reads TGTGCCAGCAGCTTAGACGCAGGGGCCCTGGGCGAGCAGTACTTC. This codes for CASSLDAGALGEQYF. The genes are TRBV7-8 and TRBJ2-7, with D tentatively TRBD1 (6 bases). The CDR3 sequence is 15 residues long. Germline assignment: CDR1 SGHVS and CDR2 FQNEAQ. V was pared by 1 base and J by 6 bases, with 16 bases between.

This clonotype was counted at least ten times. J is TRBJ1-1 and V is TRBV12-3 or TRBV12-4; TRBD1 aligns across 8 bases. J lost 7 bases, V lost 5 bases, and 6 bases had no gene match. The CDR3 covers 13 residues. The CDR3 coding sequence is TGTGCCAGCAGTCAGGGACAGGTCGTTGAAGCTTTCTTT. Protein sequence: CASSQGQVVEAFF.

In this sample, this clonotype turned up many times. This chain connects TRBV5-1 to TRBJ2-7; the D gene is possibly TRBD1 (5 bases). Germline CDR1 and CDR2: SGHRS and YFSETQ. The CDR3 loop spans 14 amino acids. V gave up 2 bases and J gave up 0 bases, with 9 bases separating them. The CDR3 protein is CASSLQQGSYEQYF. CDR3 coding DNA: TGCGCCAGCAGCTTACAGCAGGGCTCCTACGAGCAGTACTTC.

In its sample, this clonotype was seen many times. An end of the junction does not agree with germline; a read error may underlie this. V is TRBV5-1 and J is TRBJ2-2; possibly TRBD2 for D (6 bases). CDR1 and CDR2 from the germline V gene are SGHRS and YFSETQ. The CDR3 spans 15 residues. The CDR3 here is CASSPGVRNIGELFF. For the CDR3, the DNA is TGCGCCAGCAGCCCGGGAGTGAGGAACATCGGGGAGCTGTTTTTT. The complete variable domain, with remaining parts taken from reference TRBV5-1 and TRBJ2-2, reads KAGVTQTPRYLIKTRGQQVTLSCSPISGHRSVSWYQQTPGQGLQFLFEYFSETQRNKGNFPGRFSGRQFSNSRSEMNVSTLELGDSALYLCASSPGVRNIGELFFGEGSRLTVL.

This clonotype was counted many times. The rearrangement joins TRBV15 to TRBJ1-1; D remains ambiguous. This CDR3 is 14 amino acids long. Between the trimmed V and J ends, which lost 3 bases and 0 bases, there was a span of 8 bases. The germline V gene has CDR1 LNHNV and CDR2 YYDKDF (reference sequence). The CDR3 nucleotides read TGTGCCACCAGCAGCCTCCCGATGAACACTGAAGCTTTCTTT. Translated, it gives CATSSLPMNTEAFF. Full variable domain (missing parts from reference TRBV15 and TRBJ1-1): DAMVIQNPRYQVTQFGKPVTLSCSQTLNHNVMYWYQQKSSQAPKLLFHYYDKDFNNEADTPDNFQSRRPNTSFCFLDIRSPGLGDTAMYLCATSSLPMNTEAFFGQGTRLTVV.

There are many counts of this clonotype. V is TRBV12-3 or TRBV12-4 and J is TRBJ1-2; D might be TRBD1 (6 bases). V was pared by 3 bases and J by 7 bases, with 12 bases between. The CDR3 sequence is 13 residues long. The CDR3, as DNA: TGTGCCAGCAGTTTGATAGGGGGGTCTGGCTACACCTTC. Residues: CASSLIGGSGYTF.

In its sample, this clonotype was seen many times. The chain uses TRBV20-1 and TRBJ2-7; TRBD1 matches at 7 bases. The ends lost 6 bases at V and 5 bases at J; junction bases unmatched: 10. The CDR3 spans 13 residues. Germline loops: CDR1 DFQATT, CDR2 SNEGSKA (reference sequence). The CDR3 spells CSAAPRGFDEQYF. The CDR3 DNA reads TGCAGTGCCGCGCCCAGGGGGTTTGACGAGCAGTACTTC.

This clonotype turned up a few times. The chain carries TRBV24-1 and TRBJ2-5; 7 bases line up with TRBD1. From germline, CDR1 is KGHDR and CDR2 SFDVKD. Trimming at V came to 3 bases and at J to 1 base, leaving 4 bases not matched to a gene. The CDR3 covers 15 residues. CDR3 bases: TGTGCCACCAGTGATACGACAGGGATCCAAGAGACCCAGTACTTC. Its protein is CATSDTTGIQETQYF.

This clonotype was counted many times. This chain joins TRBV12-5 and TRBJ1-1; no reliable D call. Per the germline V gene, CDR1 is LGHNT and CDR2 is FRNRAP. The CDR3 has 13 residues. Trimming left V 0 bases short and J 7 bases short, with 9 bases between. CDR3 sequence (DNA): TGTGCTAGTGGTTTGGTATCACAGAATGAAGCTTTCTTT. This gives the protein CASGLVSQNEAFF.

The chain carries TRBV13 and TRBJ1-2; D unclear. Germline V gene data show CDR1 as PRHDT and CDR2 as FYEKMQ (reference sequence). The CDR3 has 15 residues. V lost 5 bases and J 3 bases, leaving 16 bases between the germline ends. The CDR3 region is CASSQRPAHYYGYTF. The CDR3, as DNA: TGTGCCAGCAGCCAACGGCCTGCCCACTACTATGGCTACACCTTC. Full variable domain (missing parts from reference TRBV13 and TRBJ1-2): AAGVIQSPRHLIKEKRETATLKCYPIPRHDTVYWYQQGPGQDPQFLISFYEKMQSDKGSIPDRFSAQQFSDYHSELNMSSLELGDSALYFCASSQRPAHYYGYTFGSGTRLTVV.

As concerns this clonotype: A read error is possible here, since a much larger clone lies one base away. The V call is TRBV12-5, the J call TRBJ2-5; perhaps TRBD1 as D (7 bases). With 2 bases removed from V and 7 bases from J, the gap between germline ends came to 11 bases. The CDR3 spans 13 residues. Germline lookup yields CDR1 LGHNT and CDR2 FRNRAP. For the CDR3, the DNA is TGTGCTAGTGGTTTGAACAGGGGAGGGACCCAGTACTTC. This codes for CASGLNRGGTQYF. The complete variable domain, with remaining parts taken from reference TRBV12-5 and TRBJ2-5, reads DARVTQTPRHKVTEMGQEVTMRCQPILGHNTVFWYRQTMMQGLELLAYFRNRAPLDDSGMPKDRFSAEMPDATLATLKIQPSEPRDSAVYFCASGLNRGGTQYFGPGTRLLVL.

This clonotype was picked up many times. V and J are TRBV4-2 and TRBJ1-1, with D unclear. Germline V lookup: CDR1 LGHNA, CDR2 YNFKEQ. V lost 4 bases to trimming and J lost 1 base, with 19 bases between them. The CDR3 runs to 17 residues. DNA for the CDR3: TGTGCCAGCAGCCTTACGGGAGGCAGCTTGAAGAACACTGAAGCTTTCTTT. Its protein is CASSLTGGSLKNTEAFF.

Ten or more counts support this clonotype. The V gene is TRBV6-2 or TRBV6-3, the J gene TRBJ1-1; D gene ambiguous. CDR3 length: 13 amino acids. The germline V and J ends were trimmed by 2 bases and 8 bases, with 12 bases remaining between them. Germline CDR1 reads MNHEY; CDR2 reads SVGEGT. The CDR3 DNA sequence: TGTGCCAGCAGTTACCCCAACTGGCACGAAGCTTTCTTT. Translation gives CASSYPNWHEAFF.

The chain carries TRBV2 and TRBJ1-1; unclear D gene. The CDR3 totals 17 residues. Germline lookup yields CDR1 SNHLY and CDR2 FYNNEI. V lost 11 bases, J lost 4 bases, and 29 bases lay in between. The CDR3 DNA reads TGTGCCGCGCGGTTGGGAGGGCGTGAATCTCAGACCACTGAAGCTTTCTTT. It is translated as CAARLGGRESQTTEAFF.

The CDR3 protein is CASSVAGTGDQPQHF. The CDR3 DNA follows: TGTGCCAGCAGCGTAGCCGGGACAGGGGATCAGCCCCAGCATTTT. The chain is built from TRBV9 and TRBJ1-5, with 10 nucleotides matching TRBD1. Germline V gene sequence: CDR1 SGDLS, CDR2 YYNGEE. The CDR3 has 15 amino acids. V shed 0 bases, J shed 5 bases, and the junction held 2 bases outside the gene matches.

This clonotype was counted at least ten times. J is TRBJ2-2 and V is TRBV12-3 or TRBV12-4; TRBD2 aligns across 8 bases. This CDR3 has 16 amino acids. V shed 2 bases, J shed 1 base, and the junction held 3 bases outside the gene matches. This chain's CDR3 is CASSLWLAGNTGELFF. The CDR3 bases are TGTGCCAGCAGTTTATGGCTAGCGGGGAACACCGGGGAGCTGTTTTTT.

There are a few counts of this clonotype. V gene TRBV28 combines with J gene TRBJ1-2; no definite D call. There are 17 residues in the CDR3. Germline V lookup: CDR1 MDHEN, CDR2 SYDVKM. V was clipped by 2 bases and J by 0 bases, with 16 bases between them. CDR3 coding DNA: TGTGCCAGCAGTTTAATGCAAGCACGAACTACTAACTATGGCTACACCTTC. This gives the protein CASSLMQARTTNYGYTF.

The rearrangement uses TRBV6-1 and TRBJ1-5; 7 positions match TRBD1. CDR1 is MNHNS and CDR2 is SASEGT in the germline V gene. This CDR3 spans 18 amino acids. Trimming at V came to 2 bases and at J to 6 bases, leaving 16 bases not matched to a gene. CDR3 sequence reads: CASSESGTAWGTGQPQHF. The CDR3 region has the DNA TGTGCCAGCAGTGAATCGGGGACAGCCTGGGGCACGGGTCAGCCCCAGCATTTT.

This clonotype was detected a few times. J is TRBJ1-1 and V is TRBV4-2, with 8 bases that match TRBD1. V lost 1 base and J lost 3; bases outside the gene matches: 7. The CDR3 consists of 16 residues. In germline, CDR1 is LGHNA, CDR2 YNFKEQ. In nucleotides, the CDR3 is TGTGCCAGCAGCCAAGGACGGACAGGGCTCTACACTGAAGCTTTCTTT. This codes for CASSQGRTGLYTEAFF.

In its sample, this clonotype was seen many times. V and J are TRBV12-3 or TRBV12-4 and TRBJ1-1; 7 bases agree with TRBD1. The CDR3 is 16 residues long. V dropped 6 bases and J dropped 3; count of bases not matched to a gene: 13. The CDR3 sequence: CASRNRGGVIHTEAFF. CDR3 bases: TGTGCCAGCAGAAACAGGGGAGGTGTAATCCACACTGAAGCTTTCTTT.

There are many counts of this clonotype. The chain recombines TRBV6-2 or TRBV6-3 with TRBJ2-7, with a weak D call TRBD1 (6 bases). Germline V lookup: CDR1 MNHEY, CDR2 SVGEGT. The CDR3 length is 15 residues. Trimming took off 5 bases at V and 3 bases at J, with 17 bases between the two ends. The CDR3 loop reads CASSQPRTTGYEQYF. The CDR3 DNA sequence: TGTGCCAGCAGTCAACCCCGCACGACAGGCTACGAGCAGTACTTC.

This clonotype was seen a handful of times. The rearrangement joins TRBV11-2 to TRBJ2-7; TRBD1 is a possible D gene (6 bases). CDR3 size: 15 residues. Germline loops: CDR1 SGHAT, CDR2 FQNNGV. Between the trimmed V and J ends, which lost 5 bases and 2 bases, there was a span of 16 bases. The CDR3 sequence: CASSRLTGLPYEQYF. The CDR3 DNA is TGTGCCAGCAGCCGATTGACAGGTCTCCCCTACGAGCAGTACTTC.

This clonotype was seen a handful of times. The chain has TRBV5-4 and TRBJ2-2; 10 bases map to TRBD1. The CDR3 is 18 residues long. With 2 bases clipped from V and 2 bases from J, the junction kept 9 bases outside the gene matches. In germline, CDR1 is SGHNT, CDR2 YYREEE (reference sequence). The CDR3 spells CASSFGTGALRNTGELFF. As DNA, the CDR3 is TGTGCCAGCAGCTTCGGGACAGGGGCCCTGAGAAACACCGGGGAGCTGTTTTTT.

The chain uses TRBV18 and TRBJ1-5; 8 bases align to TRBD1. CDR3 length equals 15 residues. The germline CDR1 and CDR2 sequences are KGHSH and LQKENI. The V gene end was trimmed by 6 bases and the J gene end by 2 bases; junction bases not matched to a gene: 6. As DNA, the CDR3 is TGTGCCAGCTCCCAGACAGGGGAAGGCAATCAGCCCCAGCATTTT. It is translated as CASSQTGEGNQPQHF.